This T cell receptor beta chain was profiled in a study of shared clonotypes between healthy human individuals. Across the whole study: Each donor had three CD4 naive, three CD4 memory, two CD8 naive and one CD8 memory plate.

TCRdb keeps only in-frame clones here, not all; method: immunoSEQ multiplex PCR. The sample lists some 1 million clones; 65% to 75% were seen once. Study conclusions and caveats: The four-donor shared clonotypes exceeded non-shared clonotypes in generation probability, with non-shared ones scoring lower. Of the naive CD4 clonotypes, roughly 5.5% were shared across several donors. Sampling used blood alone; tissue repertoires probably differ.

To note about this clone: Its target is unknown.

The TCR sequence derives from a man between 18 and 35 years old in good health. Specimen: memory CD4+ T cells sorted from blood. Sample subset: CD45RA-negative fraction.

The CDR3 loop is CACPLGATNEKLFF. Here the CDR3 DNA reads TGTGCCTGCCCCCTGGGCGCAACTAATGAAAAACTGTTTTTT. V usage is TRBV30 and J usage is TRBJ1-4; D unclear. This CDR3 is built from 14 residues. Germline CDR1 GTSNPN, CDR2 SVGIG (reference sequence). Trimming took 6 bases from V and 0 from J, leaving 11 bases between them.